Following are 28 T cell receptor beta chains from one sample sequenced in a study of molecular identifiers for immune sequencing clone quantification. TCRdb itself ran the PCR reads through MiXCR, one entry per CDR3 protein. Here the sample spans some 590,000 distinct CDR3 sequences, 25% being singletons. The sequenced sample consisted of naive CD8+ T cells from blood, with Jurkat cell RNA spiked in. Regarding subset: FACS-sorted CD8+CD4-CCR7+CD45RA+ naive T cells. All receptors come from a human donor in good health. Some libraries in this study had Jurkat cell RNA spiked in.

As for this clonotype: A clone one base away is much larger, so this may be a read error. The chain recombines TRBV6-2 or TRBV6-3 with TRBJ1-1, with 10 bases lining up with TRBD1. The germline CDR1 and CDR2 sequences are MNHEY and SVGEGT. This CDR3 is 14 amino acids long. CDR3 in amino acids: CAGSPGTGVTEAFF. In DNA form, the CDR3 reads TGTGCCGGCAGTCCCGGGACAGGGGTGACTGAAGCTTTCTTT.

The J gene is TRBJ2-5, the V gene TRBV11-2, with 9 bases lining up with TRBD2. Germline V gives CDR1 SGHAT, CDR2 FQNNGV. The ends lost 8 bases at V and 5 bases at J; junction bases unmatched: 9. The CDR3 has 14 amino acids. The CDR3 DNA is TGTGCCAGCCGCCGCGGGGGGGCAATTGAGACCCAGTACTTC. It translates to CASRRGGAIETQYF.

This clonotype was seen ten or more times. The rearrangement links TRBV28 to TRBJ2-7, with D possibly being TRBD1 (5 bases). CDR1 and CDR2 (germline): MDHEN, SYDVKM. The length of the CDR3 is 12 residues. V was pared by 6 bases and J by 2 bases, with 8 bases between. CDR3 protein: CASSRVAYEQYF. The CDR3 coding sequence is TGTGCCAGCAGCAGGGTAGCCTACGAGCAGTACTTC. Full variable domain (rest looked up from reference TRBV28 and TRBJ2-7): DVKVTQSSRYLVKRTGEKVFLECVQDMDHENMFWYRQDPGLGLRLIYFSYDVKMKEKGDIPEGYSVSREKKERFSLILESASTNQTSMYLCASSRVAYEQYFGPGTRLTVT.

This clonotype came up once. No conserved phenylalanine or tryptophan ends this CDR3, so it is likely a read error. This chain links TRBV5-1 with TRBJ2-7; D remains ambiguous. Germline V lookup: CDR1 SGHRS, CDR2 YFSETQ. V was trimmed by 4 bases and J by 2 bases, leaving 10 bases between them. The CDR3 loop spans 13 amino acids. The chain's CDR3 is CASSTDVTYEQYL. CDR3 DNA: TGCGCCAGCAGCACGGACGTAACCTACGAGCAGTACTTG.

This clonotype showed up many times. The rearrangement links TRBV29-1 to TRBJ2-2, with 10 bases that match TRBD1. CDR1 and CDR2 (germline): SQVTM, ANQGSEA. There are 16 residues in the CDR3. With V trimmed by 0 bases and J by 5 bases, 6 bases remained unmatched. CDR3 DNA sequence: TGCAGCGTTGAAGATCACGGGACAGGGGTGACCGGGGAGCTGTTTTTT. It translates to CSVEDHGTGVTGELFF.

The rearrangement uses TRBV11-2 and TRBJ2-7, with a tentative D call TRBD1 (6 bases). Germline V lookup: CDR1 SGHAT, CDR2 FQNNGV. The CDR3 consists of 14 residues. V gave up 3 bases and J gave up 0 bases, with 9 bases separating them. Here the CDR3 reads CASSFYRVSYEQYF. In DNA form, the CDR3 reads TGTGCCAGCAGCTTTTACAGGGTCTCCTACGAGCAGTACTTC.

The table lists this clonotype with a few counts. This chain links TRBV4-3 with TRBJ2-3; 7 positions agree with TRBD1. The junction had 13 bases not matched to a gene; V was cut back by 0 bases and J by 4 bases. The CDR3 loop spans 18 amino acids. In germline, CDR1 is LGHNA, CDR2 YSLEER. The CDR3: CASSQDPGLTGVPDTQYF. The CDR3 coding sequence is TGCGCCAGCAGCCAAGATCCCGGGCTCACAGGGGTGCCAGATACGCAGTATTTT.

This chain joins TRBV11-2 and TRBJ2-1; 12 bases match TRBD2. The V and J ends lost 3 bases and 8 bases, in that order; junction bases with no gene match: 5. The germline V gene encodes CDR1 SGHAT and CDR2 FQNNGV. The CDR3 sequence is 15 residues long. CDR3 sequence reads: CASSFIASGRDEQFF. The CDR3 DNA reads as TGTGCCAGCAGCTTTATAGCTAGCGGGAGGGATGAGCAGTTCTTC.

The CDR3 spells CSVDDWANGLAAGGYEQYF. The CDR3 DNA reads TGCAGTGTTGATGATTGGGCCAATGGACTAGCGGCGGGGGGCTACGAGCAGTACTTC. This chain connects TRBV20-1 to TRBJ2-7, with 10 positions matching TRBD2. Trimming cost V 7 bases and J 3 bases; bases outside gene matches: 24. The CDR3 covers 19 residues. Germline V CDR1 and CDR2: DFQATT, SNEGSKA (reference sequence).

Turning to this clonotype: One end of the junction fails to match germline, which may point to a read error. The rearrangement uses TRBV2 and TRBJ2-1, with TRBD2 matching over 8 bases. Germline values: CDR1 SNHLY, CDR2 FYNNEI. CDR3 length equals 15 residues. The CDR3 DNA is TGTGCCAGCAGTGAGTCAGCGGGAGCTTACAATGGGCAGTTCTTC. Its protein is CASSESAGAYNGQFF.

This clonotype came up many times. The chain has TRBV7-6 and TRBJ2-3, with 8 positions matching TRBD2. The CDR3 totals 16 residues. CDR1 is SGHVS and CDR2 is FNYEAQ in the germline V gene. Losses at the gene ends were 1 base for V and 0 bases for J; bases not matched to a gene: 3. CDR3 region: CASSLGVAGSTDTQYF. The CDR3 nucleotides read TGTGCCAGCAGCTTAGGTGTAGCGGGAAGCACAGATACGCAGTATTTT.

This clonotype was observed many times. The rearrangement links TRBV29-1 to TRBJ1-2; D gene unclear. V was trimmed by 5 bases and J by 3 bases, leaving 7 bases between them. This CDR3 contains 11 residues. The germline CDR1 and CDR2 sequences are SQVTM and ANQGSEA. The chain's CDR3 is CSVRPDYGYTF. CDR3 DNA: TGCAGCGTTCGTCCCGACTATGGCTACACCTTC.

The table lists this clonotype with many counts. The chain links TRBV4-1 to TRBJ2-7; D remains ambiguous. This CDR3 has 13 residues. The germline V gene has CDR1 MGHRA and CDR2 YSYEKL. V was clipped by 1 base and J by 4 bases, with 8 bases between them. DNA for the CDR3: TGCGCCAGCAGCCAAGGTCTGGAGTACGAGCAGTACTTC. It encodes CASSQGLEYEQYF.

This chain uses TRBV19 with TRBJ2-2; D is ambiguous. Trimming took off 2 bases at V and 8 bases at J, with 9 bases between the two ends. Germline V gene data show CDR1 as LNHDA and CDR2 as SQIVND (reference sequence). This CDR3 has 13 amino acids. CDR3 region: CASSISVSGELFF. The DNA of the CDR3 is TGTGCCAGTAGTATAAGCGTGTCGGGGGAGCTGTTTTTT.

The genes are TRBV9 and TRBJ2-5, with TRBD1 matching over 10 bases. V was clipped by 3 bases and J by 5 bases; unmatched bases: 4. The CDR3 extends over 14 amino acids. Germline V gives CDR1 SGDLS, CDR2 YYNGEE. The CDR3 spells CASSARDRGETQYF. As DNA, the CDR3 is TGTGCCAGCAGCGCCCGGGACAGGGGTGAGACCCAGTACTTC.

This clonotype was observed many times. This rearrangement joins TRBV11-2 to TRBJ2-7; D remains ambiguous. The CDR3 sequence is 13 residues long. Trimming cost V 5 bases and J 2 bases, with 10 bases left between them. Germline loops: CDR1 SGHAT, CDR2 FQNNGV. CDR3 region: CASSPDPTYEQYF. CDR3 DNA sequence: TGTGCCAGCAGCCCCGACCCCACCTACGAGCAGTACTTC.

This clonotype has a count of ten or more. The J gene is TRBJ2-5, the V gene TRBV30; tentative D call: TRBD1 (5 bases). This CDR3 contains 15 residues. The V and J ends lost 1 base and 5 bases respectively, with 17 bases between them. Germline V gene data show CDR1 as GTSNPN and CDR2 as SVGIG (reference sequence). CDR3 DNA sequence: TGTGCCTGGAGTGAAGGGGCCTGGGTGCACGAGACCCAGTACTTC. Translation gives CAWSEGAWVHETQYF.

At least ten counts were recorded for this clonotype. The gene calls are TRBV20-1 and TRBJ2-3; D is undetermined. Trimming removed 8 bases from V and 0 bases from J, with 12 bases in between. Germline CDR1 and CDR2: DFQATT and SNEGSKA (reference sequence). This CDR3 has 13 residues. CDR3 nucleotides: TGCAGTTTGTATGTCCATAGCACAGATACGCAGTATTTT. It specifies CSLYVHSTDTQYF.

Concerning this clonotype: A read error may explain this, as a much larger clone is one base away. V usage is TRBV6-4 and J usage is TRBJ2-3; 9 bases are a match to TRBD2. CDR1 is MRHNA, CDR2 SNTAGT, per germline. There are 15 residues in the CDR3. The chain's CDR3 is CASRKRGDDTNTQYF. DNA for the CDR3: TGTGCCAGCAGGAAGCGGGGGGACGACACAAATACGCAGTATTTT.

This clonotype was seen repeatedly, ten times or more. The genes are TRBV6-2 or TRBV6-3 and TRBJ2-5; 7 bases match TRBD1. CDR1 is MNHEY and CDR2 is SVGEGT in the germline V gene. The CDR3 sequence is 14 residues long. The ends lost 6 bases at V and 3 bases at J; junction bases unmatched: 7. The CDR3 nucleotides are TGTGCCAGCAGCTCCGGGACAGTGAAAGAGACCCAGTACTTC. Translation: CASSSGTVKETQYF.

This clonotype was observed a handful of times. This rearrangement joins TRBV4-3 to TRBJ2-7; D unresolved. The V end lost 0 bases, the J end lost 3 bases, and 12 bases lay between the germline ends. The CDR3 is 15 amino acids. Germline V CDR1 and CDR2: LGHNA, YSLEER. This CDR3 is CASSQEEDLGYEQYF. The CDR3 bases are TGCGCCAGCAGCCAAGAAGAGGATTTGGGCTACGAGCAGTACTTC.

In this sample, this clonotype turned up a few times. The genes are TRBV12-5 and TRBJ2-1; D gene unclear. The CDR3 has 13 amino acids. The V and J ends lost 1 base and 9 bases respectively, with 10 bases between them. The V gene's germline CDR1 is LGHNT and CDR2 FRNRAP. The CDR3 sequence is CASGLGATFEQFF. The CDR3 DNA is TGTGCTAGTGGTTTGGGCGCTACGTTTGAGCAGTTCTTC. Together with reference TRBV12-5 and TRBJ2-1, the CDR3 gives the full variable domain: DARVTQTPRHKVTEMGQEVTMRCQPILGHNTVFWYRQTMMQGLELLAYFRNRAPLDDSGMPKDRFSAEMPDATLATLKIQPSEPRDSAVYFCASGLGATFEQFFGPGTRLTVL.

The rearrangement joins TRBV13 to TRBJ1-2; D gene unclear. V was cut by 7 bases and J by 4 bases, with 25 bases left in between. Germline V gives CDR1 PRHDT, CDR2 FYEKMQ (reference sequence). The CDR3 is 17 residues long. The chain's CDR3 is CASTEGRFGSHGYGYTF. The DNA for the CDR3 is TGTGCCAGCACTGAAGGTCGGTTTGGGTCTCACGGCTATGGCTACACCTTC.

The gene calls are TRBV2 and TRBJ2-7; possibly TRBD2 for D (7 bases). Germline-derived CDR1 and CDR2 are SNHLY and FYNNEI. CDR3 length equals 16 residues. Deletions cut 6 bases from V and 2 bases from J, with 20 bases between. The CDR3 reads CASSLGGGRGPYEQYF. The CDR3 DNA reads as TGTGCCAGCAGCTTGGGGGGGGGGCGAGGACCCTACGAGCAGTACTTC.

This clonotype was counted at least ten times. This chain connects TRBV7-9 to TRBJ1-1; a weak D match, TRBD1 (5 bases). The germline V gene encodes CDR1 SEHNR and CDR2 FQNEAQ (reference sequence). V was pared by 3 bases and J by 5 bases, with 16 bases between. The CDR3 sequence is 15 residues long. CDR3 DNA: TGTGCCAGCAGCTTTGGAGGGGCCCCGGGGACTGAAGCTTTCTTT. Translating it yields CASSFGGAPGTEAFF.

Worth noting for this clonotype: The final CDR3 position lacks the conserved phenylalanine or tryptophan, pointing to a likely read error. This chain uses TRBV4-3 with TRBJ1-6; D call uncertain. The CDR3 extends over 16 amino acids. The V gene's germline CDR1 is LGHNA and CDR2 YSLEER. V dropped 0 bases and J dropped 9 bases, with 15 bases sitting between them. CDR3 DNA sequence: TGCGCCAGCAGCCAAGATGGGCCGGGATCAGGTTCACCCCTCCACCTT. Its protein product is CASSQDGPGSGSPLHL.

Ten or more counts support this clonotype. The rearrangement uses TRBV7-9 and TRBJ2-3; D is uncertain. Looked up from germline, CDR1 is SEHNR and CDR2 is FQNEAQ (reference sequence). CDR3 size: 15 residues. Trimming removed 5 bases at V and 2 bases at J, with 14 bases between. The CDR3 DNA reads TGTGCCAGCAGCATACCTGGGCTTAACACAGATACGCAGTATTTT. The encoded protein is CASSIPGLNTDTQYF.

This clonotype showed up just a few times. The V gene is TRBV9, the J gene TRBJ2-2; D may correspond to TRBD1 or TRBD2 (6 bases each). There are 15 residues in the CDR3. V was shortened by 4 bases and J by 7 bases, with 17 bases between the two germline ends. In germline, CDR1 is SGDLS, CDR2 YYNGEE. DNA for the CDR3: TGTGCCAGCAGCCTAGGGGGGCAGGGCAACGGGGAGCTGTTTTTT. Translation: CASSLGGQGNGELFF.